Listed below are T cell receptor beta chains from one sample, sequenced in a study of response to subunit inactivated influenza vaccine. TCRdb fed the RT-PCR reads into MiXCR, producing one record per CDR3 protein. The repertoire holds hundreds of thousands of distinct CDR3 sequences, with 15% to 18% as singletons. The source was PBMCs from blood, collected 11 to 12 days after vaccination. These receptors were taken from a man aged 50 or older who received an inactivated influenza vaccine. Both conserved end residues are part of each CDR3. Each record gives: D gene, clone size, J gene, V gene, CDR3 protein, CDR3 DNA. The D gene is left open where the match is weak. Size values are once, few and many counts, or a class for expanded clones, and some rows have none.

-,many,TRBJ2-4,TRBV11-2,CASSLGRASVLAKNIQYF,TGTGCCAGCAGCTTAGGGAGGGCTAGCGTGTTAGCCAAAAACATTCAGTACTTC
TRBD1,few,TRBJ1-2,TRBV7-2,CASSADRGRGYGYTF,TGTGCCAGCAGCGCGGACAGGGGGCGCGGCTATGGCTACACCTTC
-,few,TRBJ2-7,TRBV20-1,CSASRPLLSYEQYF,TGCAGTGCTAGTAGGCCGCTCCTCTCCTACGAGCAGTACTTC
-,-,TRBJ2-3,TRBV15,CATSRVGDTQYF,TGTGCCACCAGCAGAGTGGGGGATACGCAGTATTTT
-,-,TRBJ1-6,TRBV12-3/TRBV12-4,CASRGHGALSPLHF,TGTGCCAGCAGGGGACACGGGGCGTTGTCACCCCTCCACTTT
TRBD2,few,TRBJ2-7,TRBV7-9,CASSSSGRGGYEQYF,TGTGCCAGCAGCTCAAGCGGGAGGGGAGGCTACGAGCAGTACTTC
TRBD1,-,TRBJ1-6,TRBV28,CASSLISDRVHSPLHF,TGTGCCAGCAGTTTAATATCGGACAGGGTTCACTCACCCCTCCACTTT
-,-,TRBJ2-1,TRBV28,CASNPRTGFSYNEQFF,TGTGCCAGCAACCCCCGAACAGGCTTCTCCTACAATGAGCAGTTCTTC
TRBD2,few,TRBJ2-2,TRBV28,CASSLSAGGSTGELFF,TGTGCCAGCAGTTTAAGTGCGGGAGGTAGCACCGGGGAGCTGTTTTTT
-,many,TRBJ2-2,TRBV6-5,CASTLEQEFMSGELFF,TGTGCCAGCACTTTGGAACAGGAATTTATGAGCGGGGAGCTGTTTTTT
-,many,TRBJ1-1,TRBV6-5,CASSYSTRFTEAFF,TGTGCCAGCAGTTACTCGACGCGTTTCACTGAAGCTTTCTTT
TRBD2,-,TRBJ2-2,TRBV3-1,CASSPRGANTGELFF,TGTGCCAGCAGCCCGCGGGGGGCGAACACCGGGGAGCTGTTTTTT
TRBD1,-,TRBJ1-2,TRBV20-1,CSAPGTGTNYGYTF,TGCAGTGCTCCCGGGACAGGGACTAACTATGGCTACACCTTC
TRBD2,few,TRBJ2-1,TRBV14,CASSPGLEGLAGGSYNEQFF,TGTGCCAGCAGCCCTGGTCTTGAGGGACTAGCGGGAGGATCCTACAATGAGCAGTTCTTC
-,few,TRBJ2-7,TRBV20-1,CSANSGRPRDEQYF,TGCAGTGCAAACTCGGGCCGCCCTAGGGACGAGCAGTACTTC
TRBD1,few,TRBJ2-5,TRBV5-1,CASSLSTGEETQYF,TGCGCCAGCAGCTTGTCTACAGGGGAAGAGACCCAGTACTTC
TRBD1,few,TRBJ2-4,TRBV5-1,CASSLSGTGTKNIQYF,TGCGCCAGCAGCTTATCCGGGACAGGGACCAAAAACATTCAGTACTTC
-,-,TRBJ2-4,TRBV9,CASTVGAETKNIQYF,TGTGCCAGCACCGTGGGCGCAGAGACCAAAAACATTCAGTACTTC
TRBD1,few,TRBJ1-1,TRBV2,CASTSDRGAAFF,TGTGCCAGCACCTCCGACAGGGGAGCAGCTTTCTTT
-,few,TRBJ2-4,TRBV19,CASSNGGQLNIQYF,TGTGCCAGTAGTAACGGGGGACAATTAAACATTCAGTACTTC
TRBD2,few,TRBJ2-1,TRBV4-1,CASSQEVIAGYNEQFF,TGCGCCAGCAGCCAAGAGGTGATAGCGGGATACAATGAGCAGTTCTTC
-,-,TRBJ2-1,TRBV11-3,CASSLVRGSSYNEQFF,TGTGCCAGCAGCTTAGTGAGGGGTAGCTCCTACAATGAGCAGTTCTTC
-,few,TRBJ2-7,TRBV7-2,CASSSYWDGSYEQYF,TGTGCCAGCAGCTCCTACTGGGATGGGTCCTACGAGCAGTACTTC
TRBD1,many,TRBJ2-1,TRBV4-3,CASSQDRTGFLNEQFF,TGCGCCAGCAGCCAAGATCGGACAGGGTTTCTCAATGAGCAGTTCTTC
TRBD1,-,TRBJ1-6,TRBV28,CASRPRTGGFVSYNSPLHF,TGTGCCAGCAGGCCTAGGACAGGGGGCTTTGTGTCCTATAATTCACCCCTCCACTTT
TRBD1,few,TRBJ1-4,TRBV10-3,CATGAGRGGEKLFF,TGTGCCACCGGGGCCGGGCGAGGGGGCGAAAAACTGTTTTTT
TRBD2,-,TRBJ2-1,TRBV12-5,CASGFRSLRTSGDYNEQFF,TGTGCTAGTGGTTTTCGCAGTCTTCGGACTAGCGGGGACTACAATGAGCAGTTCTTC
-,few,TRBJ2-4,TRBV4-3,CASSQGSGTSNIQYF,TGCGCCAGCAGCCAAGGATCCGGGACCTCAAACATTCAGTACTTC
-,-,TRBJ2-7,TRBV12-3/TRBV12-4,CASSSQGSNEQYF,TGTGCCAGCAGTTCACAGGGTTCTAACGAGCAGTACTTC
-,-,TRBJ2-4,TRBV6-1,CASSDPEGMRNIQYF,TGTGCCAGCAGTGACCCTGAGGGGATGAGAAACATTCAGTACTTC
TRBD2,-,TRBJ2-1,TRBV4-2,CASSHSLAGAYNEQFF,TGTGCCAGCAGCCATTCTCTAGCGGGGGCCTACAATGAGCAGTTCTTC
TRBD2,-,TRBJ2-5,TRBV7-2,CASSLASGSSGSPKTQYF,TGTGCCAGCAGCTTAGCCTCGGGATCTAGCGGGAGTCCGAAGACCCAGTACTTC
-,many,TRBJ1-1,TRBV29-1,CSVGRFNTEAFF,TGCAGCGTTGGCAGATTTAACACTGAAGCTTTCTTT
-,-,TRBJ2-1,TRBV12-3/TRBV12-4,CASSLSGSFSYNEQFF,TGTGCCAGCAGTTTATCGGGCAGTTTCTCTTACAATGAGCAGTTCTTC
TRBD1,few,TRBJ1-2,TRBV29-1,CSVVDPGQGNTF,TGCAGCGTGGTTGACCCTGGACAGGGTAACACCTTC
-,few,TRBJ2-3,TRBV5-6,CASSLGPESTDTQYF,TGTGCCAGCAGCCTGGGACCGGAGTCCACAGATACGCAGTATTTT
-,few,TRBJ2-3,TRBV5-1,CASSLIGSDADTQYF,TGCGCCAGCAGCTTGATCGGTTCGGATGCAGATACGCAGTATTTT
-,-,TRBJ1-1,TRBV30,CAVRGNTEAFF,TGTGCCGTCCGGGGGAACACTGAAGCTTTCTTT
-,few,TRBJ1-2,TRBV30,CAWRPSSKYGYTF,TGTGCCTGGAGGCCGTCCTCCAAGTATGGCTACACCTTC
-,-,TRBJ2-7,TRBV5-1,CASSPLKGTLSYEQYF,TGCGCCAGCAGCCCACTTAAAGGGACCCTGTCCTACGAGCAGTACTTC
-,few,TRBJ2-1,TRBV5-1,CASSLPGLGANNEQFF,TGCGCCAGCAGCTTGCCGGGACTTGGGGCCAACAATGAGCAGTTCTTC
-,-,TRBJ2-1,TRBV3-1,CASSPWGSGTRYNEQFF,TGTGCCAGCAGCCCGTGGGGCTCCGGGACACGATACAATGAGCAGTTCTTC
-,-,TRBJ2-1,TRBV6-1,CASRAIATSYNEQFF,TGTGCCAGCAGGGCGATAGCGACTAGCTACAATGAGCAGTTCTTC
-,-,TRBJ1-6,TRBV14,CASSQRPNSPLHF,TGTGCCAGCAGCCAGAGGCCTAATTCACCCCTCCACTTT
TRBD1,-,TRBJ2-1,TRBV6-1,CASSENAGGSYNEQFF,TGTGCCAGCAGTGAAAATGCAGGGGGCTCCTACAATGAGCAGTTCTTC
-,few,TRBJ1-4,TRBV2,CASMRTANEKLFF,TGTGCCAGCATGCGGACAGCTAATGAAAAACTGTTTTTT
-,-,TRBJ2-5,TRBV6-2/TRBV6-3,CASLRPGKETQYF,TGTGCCAGCCTTAGGCCAGGGAAAGAGACCCAGTACTTC
TRBD2,many,TRBJ2-1,TRBV12-3/TRBV12-4,CASILSGGPYNEQFF,TGTGCCAGCATCCTTAGCGGGGGGCCGTACAATGAGCAGTTCTTC
-,-,TRBJ1-1,TRBV7-9,CASIGLSEAKAFF,TGTGCCAGCATTGGGTTATCGGAGGCTAAAGCTTTCTTT